These 21 T cell receptor beta chains were all obtained from the same sample, sequenced in a study of blood T cell repertoires in COVID-19 (dated by TCRdb to the early 2020s). Preparation of the library involved the immunoSEQ multiplex PCR assay. Here the immuneACCESS table is served through TCRdb, limited to in-frame sequences with V and J called. Missing clones are a known gap in these copies; in checked studies unresolved V genes cover under half, and the rest lacks a known reason. The sample has nearly 300,000 clones on record, roughly nine tenths of them singletons. The ten largest clones take up less than 3.5% of the sample. Material: PBMCs or T cells enriched from blood (not recorded which). The receptors shown here come from a woman aged 45 to 65 who had been exposed to COVID-19.

The chain carries TRBV11-3 and TRBJ2-7, with D perhaps TRBD1 (6 bases). V was clipped by 8 bases and J by 3 bases, with 17 bases between them. This CDR3 is 14 amino acids long. Germline values: CDR1 SGHNT, CDR2 YENEEA. CDR3 DNA: TGTGCCAGCTTAGCCAGTGACAGGCACTACGAGCAGTACTTC. It translates to CASLASDRHYEQYF.

This clone came up once. V usage is TRBV3-1 (or the pseudogene TRBV3-2) and J usage is TRBJ1-5; D is perhaps TRBD1 (6 bases). Per the germline V gene, CDR1 is LGHDT and CDR2 is YNNKEL (reference sequence). This CDR3 has 14 amino acids. V lost 6 bases and J lost 6, with 15 bases in between. CDR3 protein: CASRNTGRGQPQHF. The DNA for the CDR3 is TGTGCCAGCAGAAATACAGGGCGTGGTCAGCCCCAGCATTTT.

The chain has TRBV15 and TRBJ2-2; D might be TRBD2 (6 bases). V was clipped by 5 bases and J by 0 bases, with 10 bases between them. The V gene's germline CDR1 is LNHNV and CDR2 YYDKDF (reference sequence). This CDR3 spans 15 amino acids. CDR3 sequence reads: CATSRGTPNTGELFF. The CDR3, as DNA: TGTGCCACCAGCCGCGGGACGCCGAACACCGGGGAGCTGTTTTTT.

In this sample, this clone turned up a few times. The V gene is TRBV6-5, the J gene TRBJ2-7; 9 nucleotides align to TRBD1. This CDR3 is 13 amino acids long. Unmatched junction bases numbered 7, after V lost 9 bases and J lost 4 bases. Germline V gives CDR1 MNHEY, CDR2 SVGAGI. This CDR3 reads CASTTGGGYEQYF. The DNA for the CDR3 is TGTGCCAGTACCACAGGGGGCGGATACGAGCAGTACTTC.

The rearrangement links TRBV10-2 to TRBJ2-1; weak D call: TRBD2 (7 bases). CDR1 is WSHSY, CDR2 SAAADI, per germline. Trimming took off 9 bases at V and 7 bases at J, with 22 bases between the two ends. The CDR3 length is 15 residues. CDR3 bases: TGCGCCAGTGTCGAGGGGGGGCCTCTTGATAATGAGCAGTTCTTC. Its protein product is CASVEGGPLDNEQFF.

This chain joins TRBV5-8 and TRBJ2-5; TRBD1 matches at 9 bases. The CDR3 length is 15 residues. The junction had 9 bases not matched to a gene; V was cut back by 4 bases and J by 5 bases. Per germline, CDR1 SGHTS and CDR2 YDEGEE. The CDR3 protein is CASSPGQGNGETQYF. The CDR3 DNA follows: TGTGCCAGCAGCCCCGGACAGGGGAATGGGGAGACCCAGTACTTC.

This chain uses TRBV5-1 with TRBJ1-1, with 7 bases that match TRBD1. The V gene's germline CDR1 is SGHRS and CDR2 YFSETQ. The CDR3 is made up of 16 amino acids. V lost 3 bases and J lost 0; bases outside the gene matches: 8. This CDR3 is CASSWAGTDMNTEAFF. The CDR3, as DNA: TGCGCCAGCAGCTGGGCCGGGACAGACATGAACACTGAAGCTTTCTTT.

On this clone itself: The same CDR3 can be traced to other DNA sequences in this sample. V usage is TRBV12-3 or TRBV12-4 and J usage is TRBJ1-2; D is perhaps TRBD1 (6 bases). Trimming took 1 base from V and 4 from J, leaving 7 bases between them. This CDR3 is 13 amino acids long. CDR3 sequence: CASSLGGGYGYTF. In nucleotides, the CDR3 is TGTGCCAGCAGTTTAGGAGGGGGCTATGGCTACACCTTC.

V is TRBV18 and J is TRBJ1-4, with 10 bases lining up with TRBD1. The V gene's germline CDR1 is KGHSH and CDR2 LQKENI. This CDR3 spans 16 amino acids. Trimming at V came to 3 bases and at J to 6 bases, leaving 7 bases not matched to a gene. This CDR3 is CASSPYVDRGDEKLFF. The CDR3 coding sequence is TGTGCCAGCTCACCGTATGTGGACAGGGGGGATGAAAAACTGTTTTTT.

The chain combines TRBV12-3 or TRBV12-4 with TRBJ2-1; possibly TRBD1 for D (5 bases). Trimming stripped 6 bases from V and 10 bases from J, with 13 bases between. The CDR3 has 12 residues. The CDR3 nucleotides are TGTGCCAGCAGGGGGCCTCCTCGGGAGCAGTTCTTC. Translated: CASRGPPREQFF.

The V call is TRBV2, the J call TRBJ2-6; D gene uncertain. V lost 7 bases and J 0 bases, leaving 4 bases between the germline ends. There are 13 residues in the CDR3. CDR1 is SNHLY, CDR2 FYNNEI, per germline. DNA for the CDR3: TGTGCCAGCACTATCTCTGGGGCCAACGTCCTGACTTTC. This sequence encodes CASTISGANVLTF. Supplemented by reference TRBV2 and TRBJ2-6, the full variable domain reads EPEVTQTPSHQVTQMGQEVILRCVPISNHLYFYWYRQILGQKVEFLVSFYNNEISEKSEIFDDQFSVERPDGSNFTLKIRSTKLEDSAMYFCASTISGANVLTFGAGSRLTVL.

The chain has TRBV12-3 or TRBV12-4 and TRBJ1-3; weak D call: TRBD1 (5 bases). Between the trimmed V and J ends, which lost 3 bases and 3 bases, there was a span of 6 bases. The CDR3 has 13 amino acids. Written as DNA, the CDR3 is TGTGCCAGCAGTTTTCAGGGTGGAAACACCATATATTTT. Translating it yields CASSFQGGNTIYF.

The gene calls are TRBV11-3 and TRBJ2-1, with D perhaps matching TRBD2 (5 bases). Trimming pared 4 bases from V and 11 bases from J, leaving 12 bases between. Germline-derived CDR1 and CDR2 are SGHNT and YENEEA. The CDR3 is 12 amino acids. CDR3 bases: TGTGCCAGCAGCTACTCTGGGGAGAAGCAGTTCTTC. Protein: CASSYSGEKQFF. Based on the CDR3 plus reference TRBV11-3 and TRBJ2-1, the full variable domain is EAGVVQSPRYKIIEKKQPVAFWCNPISGHNTLYWYLQNLGQGPELLIRYENEEAVDDSQLPKDRFSAERLKGVDSTLKIQPAELGDSAVYLCASSYSGEKQFFGPGTRLTVL.

This clone was counted a few times. This chain joins TRBV5-4 and TRBJ1-3, with 8 bases that match TRBD1. This CDR3 is built from 15 residues. With 4 bases clipped from V and 4 bases from J, the junction kept 7 bases outside the gene matches. The germline V gene has CDR1 SGHNT and CDR2 YYREEE (reference sequence). In DNA, the CDR3 is TGTGCCAGCAGCAGGAAACAGGGGGACGGAAACACCATATATTTT. Amino acid sequence: CASSRKQGDGNTIYF.

The rearrangement links TRBV2 to TRBJ1-2, with D possibly being TRBD1 (6 bases). Germline values: CDR1 SNHLY, CDR2 FYNNEI. This CDR3 has 12 residues. V was trimmed by 10 bases and J by 4 bases, leaving 13 bases between them. The CDR3 protein is CATKGEGYGYTF. CDR3 bases: TGTGCCACCAAGGGGGAGGGCTATGGCTACACCTTC.

This clone has just a few counts. The V and J genes are TRBV7-2 and TRBJ2-7; a weak D match, TRBD1 (6 bases). The CDR3 has 14 amino acids. Germline CDR1 is SGHTA and CDR2 is FQGNSA. V lost 0 bases and J lost 3, with 9 bases in between. DNA for the CDR3: TGTGCCAGCAGCTTAGCTGGACAGATCTACGAGCAGTACTTC. Its translation: CASSLAGQIYEQYF.

The CDR3: CASSQETTGFGGYTF. Here the CDR3 DNA reads TGTGCCAGCAGCCAAGAGACGACCGGGTTTGGTGGCTACACCTTC. The chain has TRBV3-1 (or the pseudogene TRBV3-2) and TRBJ1-2; D not certain. Germline CDR1 and CDR2: LGHDT and YNNKEL (reference sequence). Trimming removed 0 bases from V and 7 bases from J, with 15 bases in between. This CDR3 has 15 amino acids.

This clone appeared a few times. The CDR3 bases are TGCGCCAGCAGCCAAGAGGGGGCGTATGGCTACACCTTC. Its translation is CASSQEGAYGYTF. J is TRBJ1-2 and V is TRBV4-1; TRBD1 is a possible D gene (6 bases). CDR3 size: 13 residues. The germline V and J ends were trimmed by 0 bases and 5 bases, with 7 bases remaining between them. The V gene's germline CDR1 is MGHRA and CDR2 YSYEKL.

V is TRBV9 and J is TRBJ2-1, with 12 bases matching TRBD2. The germline V gene has CDR1 SGDLS and CDR2 YYNGEE. Trimming took 0 bases from V and 9 from J; bases not matched to a gene: 4. This CDR3 has 15 residues. The CDR3 reads CASSVEGLAGFEQFF. The CDR3 nucleotides are TGTGCCAGCAGCGTAGAGGGACTAGCGGGTTTTGAGCAGTTCTTC.

The chain carries TRBV10-3 and TRBJ2-7, with TRBD1 matching over 11 bases. Germline loops: CDR1 ENHRY, CDR2 SYGVKD. This CDR3 region has 15 residues. J lost 4 bases, V lost 8 bases, and 10 bases had no gene match. The CDR3, as DNA: TGTGCCATCCACGACCGGGACAGGGGGGGTTACGAGCAGTACTTC. The encoded protein is CAIHDRDRGGYEQYF.

The chain combines TRBV13 with TRBJ2-7, with TRBD1 as a possible D gene (5 bases). The CDR3 runs to 14 residues. V was trimmed by 5 bases and J by 1 base, leaving 12 bases between them. From germline, CDR1 is PRHDT and CDR2 FYEKMQ (reference sequence). The DNA for the CDR3 is TGTGCCAGCAGCACACAAGACAGATCCTACGAGCAGTACTTC. It specifies CASSTQDRSYEQYF.